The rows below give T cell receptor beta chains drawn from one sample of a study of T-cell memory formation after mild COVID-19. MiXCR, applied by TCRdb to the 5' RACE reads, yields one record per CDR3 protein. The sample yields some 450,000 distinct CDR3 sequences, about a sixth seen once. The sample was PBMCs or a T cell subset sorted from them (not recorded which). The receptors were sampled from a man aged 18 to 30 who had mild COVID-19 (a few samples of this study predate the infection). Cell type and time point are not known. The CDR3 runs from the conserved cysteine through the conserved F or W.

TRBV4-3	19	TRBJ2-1	CASSQETGVLWVSYNEQFF
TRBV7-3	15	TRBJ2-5	CASSRTGASQETQYF
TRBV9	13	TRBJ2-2	CASAAGRTGELFF
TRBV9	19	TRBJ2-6	CASTRRDRVLSSGANVLTF
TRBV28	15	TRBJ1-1	CASSYGRTGNTEAFF
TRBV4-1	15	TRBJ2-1	CASSPRRGGLDEQFF
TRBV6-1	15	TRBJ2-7	CASSTGTVSSYEQYF
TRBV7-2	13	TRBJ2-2	CASTDRRSGELFF
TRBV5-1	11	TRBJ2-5	CASSMTETQYF
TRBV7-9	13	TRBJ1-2	CASSSEAVYGYTF
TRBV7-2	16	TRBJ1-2	CASSSSVGISHYGYTF
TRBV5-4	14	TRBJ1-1	CASSLAGRWTEAFF
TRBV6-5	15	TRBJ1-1	CASSYRAPVNTEAFF
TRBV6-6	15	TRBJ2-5	CASSYRGGPGETQYF
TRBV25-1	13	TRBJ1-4	CASKRQVPEKLFF
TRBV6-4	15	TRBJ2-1	CASSQSAGEYNEQFF
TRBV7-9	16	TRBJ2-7	CASSSTSAGLDYEQYF